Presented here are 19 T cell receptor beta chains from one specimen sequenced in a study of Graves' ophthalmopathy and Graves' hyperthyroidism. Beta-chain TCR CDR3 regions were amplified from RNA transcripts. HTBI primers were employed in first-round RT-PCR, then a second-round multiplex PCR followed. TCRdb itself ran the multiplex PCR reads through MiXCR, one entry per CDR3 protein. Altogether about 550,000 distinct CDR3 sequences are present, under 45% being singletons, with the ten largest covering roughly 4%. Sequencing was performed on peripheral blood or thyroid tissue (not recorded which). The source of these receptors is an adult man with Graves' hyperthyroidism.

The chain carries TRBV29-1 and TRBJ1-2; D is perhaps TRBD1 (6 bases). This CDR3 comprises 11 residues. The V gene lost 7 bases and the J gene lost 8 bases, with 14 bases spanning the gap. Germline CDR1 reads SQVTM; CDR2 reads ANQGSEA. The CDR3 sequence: CSARTVNGYTF. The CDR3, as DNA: TGCAGCGCTAGGACAGTGAACGGCTACACCTTC.

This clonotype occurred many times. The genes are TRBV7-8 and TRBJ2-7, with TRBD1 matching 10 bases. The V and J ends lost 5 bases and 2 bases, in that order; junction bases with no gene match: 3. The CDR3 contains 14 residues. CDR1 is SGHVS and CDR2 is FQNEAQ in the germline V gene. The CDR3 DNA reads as TGTGCCAGCAGCATAGACAGGGGGCCCTACGAGCAGTACTTC. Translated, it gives CASSIDRGPYEQYF.

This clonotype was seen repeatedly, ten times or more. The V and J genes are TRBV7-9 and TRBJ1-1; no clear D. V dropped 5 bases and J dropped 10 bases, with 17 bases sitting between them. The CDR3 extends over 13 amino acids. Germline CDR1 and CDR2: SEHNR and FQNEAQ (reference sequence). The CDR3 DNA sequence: TGTGCCAGCAGCCAGTCGCAGCGGTTAGGAGCTTTCTTT. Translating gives CASSQSQRLGAFF.

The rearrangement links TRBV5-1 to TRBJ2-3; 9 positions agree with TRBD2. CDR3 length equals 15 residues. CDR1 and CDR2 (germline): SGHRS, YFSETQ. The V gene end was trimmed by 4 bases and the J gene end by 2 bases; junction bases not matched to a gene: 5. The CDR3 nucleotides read TGCGCCAGCAGCCCGCGGGGGGGCCACACAGATACGCAGTATTTT. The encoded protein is CASSPRGGHTDTQYF.

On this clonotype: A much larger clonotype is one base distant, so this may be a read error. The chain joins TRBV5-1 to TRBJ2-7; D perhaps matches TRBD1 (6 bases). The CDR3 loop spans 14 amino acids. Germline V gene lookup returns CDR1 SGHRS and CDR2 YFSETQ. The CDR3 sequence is CASSLEGRGHEQCF. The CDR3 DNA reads TGCGCCAGCAGCTTGGAGGGCAGGGGCCACGAGCAGTGCTTC.

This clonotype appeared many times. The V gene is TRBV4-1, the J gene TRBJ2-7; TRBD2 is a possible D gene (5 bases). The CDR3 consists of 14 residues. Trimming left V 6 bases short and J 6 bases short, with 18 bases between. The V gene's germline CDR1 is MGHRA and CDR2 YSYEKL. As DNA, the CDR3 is TGCGCCAGCAGAAATCCGGGTGAACGGGGCGAGCAGTACTTC. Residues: CASRNPGERGEQYF.

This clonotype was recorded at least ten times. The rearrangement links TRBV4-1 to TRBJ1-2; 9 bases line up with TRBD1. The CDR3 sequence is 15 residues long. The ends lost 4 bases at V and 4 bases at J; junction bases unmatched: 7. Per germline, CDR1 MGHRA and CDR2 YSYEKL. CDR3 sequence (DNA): TGCGCCAGCAGCCCCGGACAGGGGCCTTCCTATGGCTACACCTTC. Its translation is CASSPGQGPSYGYTF.

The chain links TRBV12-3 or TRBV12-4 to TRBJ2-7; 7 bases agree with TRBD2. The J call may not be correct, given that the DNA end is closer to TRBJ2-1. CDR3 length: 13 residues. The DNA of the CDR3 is TGTGCCAGCAGTTTAATGGGCGGGAGAGAGCAGTTCTTC. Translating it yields CASSLMGGREQFF.

Here the CDR3 reads CATSGLNEKLFF. CDR3 DNA sequence: TGTGCCACCAGCGGGCTTAATGAAAAACTGTTTTTT. J is TRBJ1-4 and V is TRBV15; D gene unclear. This CDR3 contains 12 residues. Trimming cost V 5 bases and J 4 bases, with 5 bases left between them. Germline assignment: CDR1 LNHNV and CDR2 YYDKDF (reference sequence).

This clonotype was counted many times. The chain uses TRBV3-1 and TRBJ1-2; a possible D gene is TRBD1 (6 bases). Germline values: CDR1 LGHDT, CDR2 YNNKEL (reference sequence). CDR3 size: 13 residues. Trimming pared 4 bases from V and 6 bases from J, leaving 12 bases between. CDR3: CASSRSGVDGYTF. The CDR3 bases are TGTGCCAGCAGCCGATCAGGGGTAGATGGCTACACCTTC.

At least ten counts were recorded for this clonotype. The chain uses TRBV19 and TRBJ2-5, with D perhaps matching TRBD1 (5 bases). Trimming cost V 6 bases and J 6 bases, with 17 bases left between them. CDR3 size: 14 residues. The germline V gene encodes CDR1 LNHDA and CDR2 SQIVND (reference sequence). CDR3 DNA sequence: TGTGCCAGTAGCACCTCCAGGGATTCGAAGACCCAGTACTTC. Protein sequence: CASSTSRDSKTQYF.

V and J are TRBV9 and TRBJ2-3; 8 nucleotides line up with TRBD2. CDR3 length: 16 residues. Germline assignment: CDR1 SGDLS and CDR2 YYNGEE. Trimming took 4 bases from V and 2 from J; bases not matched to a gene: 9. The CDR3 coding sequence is TGTGCCAGCAGCTTAGATATAGCGGGAAACACAGATACGCAGTATTTT. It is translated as CASSLDIAGNTDTQYF. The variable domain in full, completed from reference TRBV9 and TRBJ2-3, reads DSGVTQTPKHLITATGQRVTLRCSPRSGDLSVYWYQQSLDQGLQFLIQYYNGEERAKGNILERFSAQQFPDLHSELNLSSLELGDSALYFCASSLDIAGNTDTQYFGPGTRLTVL.

Here the CDR3 reads CASGVGGQGTGELFF. In DNA form, the CDR3 reads TGTGCCAGCGGTGTGGGAGGCCAGGGCACCGGGGAGCTGTTTTTT. The chain recombines TRBV9 with TRBJ2-2; perhaps TRBD2 as D (6 bases). V lost 7 bases, J lost 4 bases, and 17 bases lay in between. The CDR3 is 15 residues long. CDR1 is SGDLS and CDR2 is YYNGEE in the germline V gene.

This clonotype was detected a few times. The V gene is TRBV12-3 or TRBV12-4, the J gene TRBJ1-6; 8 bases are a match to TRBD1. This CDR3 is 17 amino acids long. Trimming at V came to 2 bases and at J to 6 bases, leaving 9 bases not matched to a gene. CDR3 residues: CASSLRQGAGGNSPLHF. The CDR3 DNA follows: TGTGCCAGCAGTTTACGTCAGGGGGCAGGGGGTAATTCACCCCTCCACTTT.

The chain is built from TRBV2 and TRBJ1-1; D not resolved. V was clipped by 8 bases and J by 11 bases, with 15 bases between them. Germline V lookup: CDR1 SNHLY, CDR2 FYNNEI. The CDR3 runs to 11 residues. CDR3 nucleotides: TGTGCCAGCGCTCCGGGCCTACAGGCTTTCTTT. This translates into CASAPGLQAFF.

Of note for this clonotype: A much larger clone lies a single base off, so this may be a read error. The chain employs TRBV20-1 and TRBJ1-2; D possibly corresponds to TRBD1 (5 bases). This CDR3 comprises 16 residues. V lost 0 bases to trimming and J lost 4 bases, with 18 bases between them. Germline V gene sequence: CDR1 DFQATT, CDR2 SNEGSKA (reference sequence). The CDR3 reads CSARDRGRQLAYGYTF. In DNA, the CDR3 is TGCAGTGCTAGAGACCGGGGCAGACAACTCGCCTATGGCTACACCTTC.

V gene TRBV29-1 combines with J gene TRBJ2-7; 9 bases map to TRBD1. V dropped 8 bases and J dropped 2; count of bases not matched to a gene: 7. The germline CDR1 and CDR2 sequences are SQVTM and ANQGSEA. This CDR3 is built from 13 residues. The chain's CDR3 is CSTWTGETYEQYF. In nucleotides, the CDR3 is TGCAGCACTTGGACAGGGGAAACCTACGAGCAGTACTTC.

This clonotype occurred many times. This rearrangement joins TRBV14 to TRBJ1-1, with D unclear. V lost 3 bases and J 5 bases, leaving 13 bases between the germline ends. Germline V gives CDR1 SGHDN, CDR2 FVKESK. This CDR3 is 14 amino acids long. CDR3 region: CASSQRGAGTEAFF. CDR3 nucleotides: TGTGCCAGCAGCCAGCGGGGTGCTGGGACTGAAGCTTTCTTT.

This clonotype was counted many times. CDR3 DNA sequence: TGCGCCAGCGCGCTAGCGCTTGCGAACACCGGGGAGCTGTTTTTT. It specifies CASALALANTGELFF. V usage is TRBV5-1 and J usage is TRBJ2-2, with D possibly TRBD2 on 6 matching bases. Trimming left V 7 bases short and J 0 bases short, with 13 bases between. The CDR3 totals 15 residues. Germline loops: CDR1 SGHRS, CDR2 YFSETQ.